These 18 T cell receptor beta chains were all obtained from the same sample, sequenced in a study of blood T cell repertoires in COVID-19. Some clones are missing from TCRdb's copy, which holds only in-frame ones; the method was immunoSEQ multiplex PCR. The profile shows 350,000 to 550,000 clones, over 75% of them singletons. The material sequenced was PBMCs or T cells enriched from blood (not recorded which). The source is a man between 25 and 39 years old who had recovered from COVID-19.

A few counts support this clone. The CDR3 region has the DNA TGTGCCATCAGTGAGCTGACAGGGGCTAAGGCTGAAGCTTTCTTT. Translation: CAISELTGAKAEAFF. The V call is TRBV10-3, the J call TRBJ1-1; 8 nucleotides agree with TRBD1. Germline trimming cut 2 bases from V and 6 bases from J; bases unmatched to any gene: 8. The germline V gene encodes CDR1 ENHRY and CDR2 SYGVKD. The CDR3 extends over 15 amino acids.

Of note for this clone: This sample includes further DNA sequences coding for the same CDR3. In nucleotides, the CDR3 is TGCGCCAGCAGCTTAGGGACAGGAGGAGGACAGCCCCAGCATTTT. It encodes CASSLGTGGGQPQHF. This rearrangement joins TRBV5-1 to TRBJ1-5; 8 nucleotides line up with TRBD1. Germline V gives CDR1 SGHRS, CDR2 YFSETQ. The CDR3 consists of 15 residues. The ends lost 2 bases at V and 7 bases at J; junction bases unmatched: 8.

This chain uses TRBV27 with TRBJ1-1, with TRBD1 matching 7 bases. Per the germline V gene, CDR1 is MNHEY and CDR2 is SMNVEV (reference sequence). The V segment lost 0 bases and the J segment 5 bases; nucleotides outside the gene matches: 9. The CDR3 has 16 amino acids. In nucleotides, the CDR3 is TGTGCCAGCAGTTTATCCAAAAGACAGGGTTGGACTGAAGCTTTCTTT. Translated: CASSLSKRQGWTEAFF.

CDR3 amino acids: CASSFSAGTGEKAKNIQYF. The CDR3 DNA sequence: TGTGCCAGCAGCTTCAGTGCCGGAACAGGGGAGAAGGCCAAAAACATTCAGTACTTC. The chain links TRBV7-2 to TRBJ2-4; 7 positions agree with TRBD1. CDR1 is SGHTA and CDR2 is FQGNSA in the germline V gene. The V and J ends lost 3 bases and 1 base, in that order; junction bases with no gene match: 15. This CDR3 comprises 19 residues.

The chain uses TRBV4-1 and TRBJ2-7, with TRBD2 as a possible D gene (5 bases). The germline V gene has CDR1 MGHRA and CDR2 YSYEKL. The germline V and J ends were trimmed by 3 bases and 5 bases, with 23 bases remaining between them. The CDR3 runs 17 residues. The CDR3 DNA reads TGCGCCAGCAGCCAGGGAAGCGGACTGTCAAGTTCCCACGAGCAGTACTTC. Encoded protein: CASSQGSGLSSSHEQYF.

A note on this clone: The same CDR3 can be traced to other DNA sequences in this sample. The V gene is TRBV16, the J gene TRBJ1-5; tentative D call: TRBD1 (5 bases). CDR3 length equals 14 residues. Trimming left V 0 bases short and J 4 bases short, with 7 bases between. Germline V lookup: CDR1 KGHSY, CDR2 FQNENV. Here the CDR3 reads CASSQSGGNQPQHF. CDR3 coding DNA: TGTGCCAGCAGCCAATCGGGGGGAAATCAGCCCCAGCATTTT.

The chain links TRBV11-2 to TRBJ1-1, with 7 bases matching TRBD1. CDR3 length equals 15 residues. V gave up 2 bases and J gave up 9 bases; unmatched junction bases: 12. CDR1 is SGHAT, CDR2 FQNNGV, per germline. The CDR3 DNA follows: TGTGCCAGCAGCTTACGACCGACAGGGCTTCTTCAAGCTTTCTTT. This codes for CASSLRPTGLLQAFF.

The chain links TRBV18 to TRBJ2-3; tentatively, D is TRBD1 (5 bases). The CDR3 consists of 15 residues. Germline CDR1 and CDR2: KGHSH and LQKENI. Trimming took 3 bases from V and 1 from J, leaving 11 bases between them. CDR3 in DNA: TGTGCCAGCTCACCTACAGGCCCTGGCACAGATACGCAGTATTTT. This encodes CASSPTGPGTDTQYF.

The chain has TRBV5-1 and TRBJ1-1; 7 positions match TRBD1. V shed 5 bases and J 2 bases; nucleotides not matched to a gene: 9. CDR1 is SGHRS and CDR2 is YFSETQ in the germline V gene. The CDR3 is 15 residues long. CDR3 residues: CASRTETGINTEAFF. Here the CDR3 DNA reads TGCGCCAGCAGAACCGAGACAGGGATAAACACTGAAGCTTTCTTT.

The rearrangement joins TRBV3-1 (or the pseudogene TRBV3-2) to TRBJ2-5, with 8 bases aligning to TRBD2. Unmatched junction bases numbered 9, after V lost 1 base and J lost 5 bases. Germline CDR1 LGHDT, CDR2 YNNKEL (reference sequence). The CDR3 has 16 residues. CDR3 sequence (DNA): TGTGCCAGCAGCCAAGGCCCGAGCGGGAGTGGGGAGACCCAGTACTTC. It yields the protein CASSQGPSGSGETQYF.

This clone has only a few counts. The J gene is TRBJ2-1, the V gene TRBV7-9; 8 bases align to TRBD1. V lost 5 bases and J lost 8; bases outside the gene matches: 5. Germline V lookup: CDR1 SEHNR, CDR2 FQNEAQ (reference sequence). CDR3 length: 13 residues. CDR3: CASSVRGLDEQFF. DNA for the CDR3: TGTGCCAGCAGCGTCAGGGGGCTCGATGAGCAGTTCTTC. Full variable domain (outside the CDR3, taken from reference TRBV7-9 and TRBJ2-1): DTGVSQNPRHKITKRGQNVTFRCDPISEHNRLYWYRQTLGQGPEFLTYFQNEAQLEKSRLLSDRFSAERPKGSFSTLEIQRTEQGDSAMYLCASSVRGLDEQFFGPGTRLTVL.

This chain links TRBV24-1 with TRBJ1-5; weak D call: TRBD1 (6 bases). The ends were cut back, 5 bases at V and 3 bases at J, with 13 bases in the middle. Germline CDR1 is KGHDR and CDR2 is SFDVKD. The CDR3 contains 15 residues. CDR3 DNA sequence: TGTGCCACCAGTGCAGGGGACGGGGACAATCAGCCCCAGCATTTT. The encoded protein is CATSAGDGDNQPQHF.

This clone showed up just once. The chain employs TRBV24-1 and TRBJ2-3; 10 bases are a match to TRBD2. Trimming cost V 0 bases and J 5 bases; bases outside gene matches: 1. CDR3 size: 15 residues. Germline-derived CDR1 and CDR2 are KGHDR and SFDVKD. The CDR3 spells CATSDLASGRDTQYF. The CDR3 coding sequence is TGTGCCACCAGTGATTTGGCTAGCGGGAGAGATACGCAGTATTTT.

This chain links TRBV5-1 with TRBJ1-2; D is undetermined. The CDR3 is made up of 15 amino acids. Germline assignment: CDR1 SGHRS and CDR2 YFSETQ. V lost 1 base to trimming and J lost 6 bases, with 16 bases between them. CDR3 in DNA: TGCGCCAGCAGCTTGTTCGAGGGCGCGGTTGATGGCTACACCTTC. It encodes CASSLFEGAVDGYTF. The full variable domain, its missing parts supplied by reference TRBV5-1 and TRBJ1-2, is KAGVTQTPRYLIKTRGQQVTLSCSPISGHRSVSWYQQTPGQGLQFLFEYFSETQRNKGNFPGRFSGRQFSNSRSEMNVSTLELGDSALYLCASSLFEGAVDGYTFGSGTRLTVV.

Written as DNA, the CDR3 is TGTGCCATCAGGCTGGGACAGAACGAAGAGACCCAGTACTTC. It specifies CAIRLGQNEETQYF. V gene TRBV10-3 combines with J gene TRBJ2-5; TRBD1 agrees at 7 bases. The CDR3 totals 14 residues. CDR1 ENHRY and CDR2 SYGVKD come from the germline V gene. J gave up 3 bases and V 6 bases, and 7 bases lay outside the gene matches.

DNA for the CDR3: TGTGCCAGCAGCTTAGCAGGTGGACAGGGACGAAAACTGTTTTTT. Encoded protein: CASSLAGGQGRKLFF. V usage is TRBV7-9 and J usage is TRBJ1-4, with 8 bases identical to TRBD1. CDR1 and CDR2 from the germline V gene are SEHNR and FQNEAQ (reference sequence). V trimming: 0 bases; J trimming: 10 bases; junction bases outside the gene matches: 7. This CDR3 has 15 amino acids.

The rearrangement joins TRBV4-2 to TRBJ1-2; TRBD1 might be the D (5 bases). The V gene's germline CDR1 is LGHNA and CDR2 YNFKEQ. The V gene lost 0 bases and the J gene lost 3 bases, with 11 bases spanning the gap. CDR3 length equals 15 residues. The CDR3 DNA follows: TGTGCCAGCAGCCAAGATTCAAGGGGTGACTATGGCTACACCTTC. Amino acid sequence: CASSQDSRGDYGYTF.

This clone showed up just once. The chain joins TRBV7-3 to TRBJ2-7, with 9 bases aligning to TRBD2. The CDR3 length is 15 residues. V shed 6 bases, J shed 2 bases, and the junction held 8 bases outside the gene matches. Germline CDR1 SGHTA, CDR2 FQGTGA. CDR3 nucleotide sequence: TGTGCCAGCAGACGACTAGCGGAGGTAGCCTACGAGCAGTACTTC. Protein product: CASRRLAEVAYEQYF.